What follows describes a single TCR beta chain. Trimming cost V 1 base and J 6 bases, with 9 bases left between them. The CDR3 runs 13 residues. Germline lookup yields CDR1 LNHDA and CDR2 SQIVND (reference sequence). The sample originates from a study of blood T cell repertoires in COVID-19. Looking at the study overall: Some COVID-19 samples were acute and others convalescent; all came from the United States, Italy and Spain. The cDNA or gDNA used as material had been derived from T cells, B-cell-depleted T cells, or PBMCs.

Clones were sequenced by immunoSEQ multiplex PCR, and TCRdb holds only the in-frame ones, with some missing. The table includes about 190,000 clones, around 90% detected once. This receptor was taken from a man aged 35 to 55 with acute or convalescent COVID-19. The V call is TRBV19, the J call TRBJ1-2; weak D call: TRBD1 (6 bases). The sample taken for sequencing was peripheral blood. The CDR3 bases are TGTGCCAGTAGTATAGCCCAGGGGAATGGCTACACCTTC. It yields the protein CASSIAQGNGYTF.